This is a list of T cell receptor beta chains from one sample in a study of a mutant IDH1 vaccine in newly diagnosed glioma. Assay used: immunoSEQ multiplex PCR; TCRdb lists only in-frame clones, some missing. The table lists under 60,000 clones, about 79% of them singletons. Antigens of these TCRs are unknown. Source: PBMCs, taken from a glioma patient whose treatment included an IDH1 peptide vaccine. These TCRs come from a man aged 35-49 years with glioma. The CDR3 runs from the conserved cysteine through the conserved F or W. Fields, in order: CDR3 length, clone size, D gene, V gene, J gene, CDR3 protein, CDR3 DNA. A D gene is named only where the DNA matches it firmly. Size values are once, few and many counts, or a class for expanded clones, and some rows have none.

>17|few|NA|TRBV4-1|TRBJ2-1
CASSQLAILSSYNEQFF
TGCGCCAGCAGCCAACTCGCCATTTTGAGCTCCTACAATGAGCAGTTCTTC
>13|NA|NA|TRBV29-1|TRBJ2-1
CSVGGLHYNEQFF
TGCAGCGTTGGGGGCCTTCACTACAATGAGCAGTTCTTC
>13|few|NA|TRBV2|TRBJ1-2
CASSGQSLYGYTF
TGTGCCAGCAGTGGACAGTCACTCTATGGCTACACCTTC
>16|NA|TRBD2|TRBV7-2|TRBJ2-1
CASSLVSGSSYNEQFF
TGTGCCAGCAGCTTAGTTAGCGGGAGCTCCTACAATGAGCAGTTCTTC
>11|NA|NA|TRBV2|TRBJ2-3
CASNIRDTQYF
TGTGCCAGCAACATAAGAGATACGCAGTATTTT
>16|NA|TRBD1|TRBV15|TRBJ2-3
CATSRGTGGWTDTQYF
TGTGCCACCAGCAGAGGGACAGGGGGGTGGACAGATACGCAGTATTTT
>14|NA|NA|TRBV10-3|TRBJ2-5
CATSTAAQQETQYF
TGTGCCACCTCCACGGCGGCCCAGCAAGAGACCCAGTACTTC
>14|NA|TRBD2|TRBV30|TRBJ2-1
CAWSGTSGGNEQFF
TGTGCCTGGAGTGGGACTAGCGGGGGCAATGAGCAGTTCTTC
>13|NA|TRBD1|TRBV18|TRBJ2-7
CASSLDRSYEQYF
TGTGCCAGCTCCCTGGACAGGAGCTACGAGCAGTACTTC
>13|NA|NA|TRBV2|TRBJ2-3
CASGGGEADTQYF
TGTGCCAGCGGAGGCGGAGAAGCAGATACGCAGTATTTT
>14|NA|NA|TRBV7-9|TRBJ1-4
CASSLGGAGEKLFF
TGTGCCAGCAGCCTCGGGGGCGCGGGTGAAAAACTGTTTTTT
>14|NA|NA|TRBV7-2|TRBJ2-3
CASSLRKRTDTQYF
TGTGCCAGCAGCTTACGAAAAAGGACAGATACGCAGTATTTT
>17|once|TRBD2|TRBV5-1|TRBJ2-1
CASSPGGGRRTYNEQFF
TGCGCCAGCAGCCCGGGGGGCGGGAGGAGGACCTACAATGAGCAGTTCTTC
>12|NA|TRBD2|TRBV9|TRBJ2-5
CASTRGEGTQYF
TGTGCCAGCACTCGAGGGGAGGGGACCCAGTACTTC
>13|NA|NA|TRBV11-2|TRBJ1-1
CASSLEGNTEAFF
TGTGCCAGCAGCTTAGAAGGGAACACTGAAGCTTTCTTT
>13|NA|NA|TRBV4-1|TRBJ2-3
CASSQVGADTQYF
TGCGCCAGCAGCCAAGTAGGGGCAGATACGCAGTATTTT
>16|once|NA|TRBV4-3|TRBJ2-1
CASSQELGVVGGEQFF
TGCGCCAGCAGCCAAGAACTGGGAGTGGTAGGCGGTGAGCAGTTCTTC
>13|NA|NA|TRBV29-1|TRBJ1-2
CSVEGGLSSGYTF
TGCAGCGTTGAAGGAGGTTTATCCTCTGGCTACACCTTC
>21|NA|TRBD2|TRBV27|TRBJ2-1
CASRHGGRALTPLNPYNEQFF
TGTGCCAGCAGGCACGGCGGGAGGGCCCTCACACCCTTAAATCCTTACAATGAGCAGTTCTTC
>20|NA|TRBD2|TRBV18|TRBJ2-2
CASSPPASGRARGDTGELFF
TGTGCCAGCTCACCACCGGCTAGCGGGAGGGCCCGGGGAGACACCGGGGAGCTGTTTTTT
>14|NA|NA|TRBV5-5|TRBJ1-1
CASSLFERIAEAFF
TGTGCCAGCAGCTTGTTCGAGAGGATCGCTGAAGCTTTCTTT
>18|NA|NA|TRBV7-9|TRBJ1-3
CASSLGGLRQATGNTIYF
TGTGCCAGCAGCCTAGGGGGATTGCGGCAGGCTACCGGAAACACCATATATTTT
>14|few|NA|TRBV2|TRBJ1-5
CASSEQQINQPQHF
TGTGCCAGCAGTGAGCAACAGATTAATCAGCCCCAGCATTTT
>15|NA|NA|TRBV27|TRBJ2-7
CASSSIISRSYEQYF
TGTGCCAGCAGTTCAATAATCAGCCGCTCCTACGAGCAGTACTTC
>14|NA|NA|TRBV19|TRBJ2-2
CASHPGANTGELFF
TGTGCCAGCCACCCAGGGGCGAACACCGGGGAGCTGTTTTTT
>17|NA|NA|TRBV11-3|TRBJ1-5
CASNALKGGVHNQPQHF
TGTGCCAGCAACGCACTAAAGGGTGGGGTCCACAATCAGCCCCAGCATTTT
>12|NA|NA|TRBV30|TRBJ1-2
CAWSPGGDGYTF
TGTGCCTGGAGTCCGGGGGGCGATGGCTACACCTTC
>15|once|NA|TRBV6-6|TRBJ2-2
CASSDGTSNTGELFF
TGTGCCAGCAGTGACGGGACTTCGAACACCGGGGAGCTGTTTTTT
>15|NA|NA|TRBV11-2|TRBJ2-2
CASSPSGGGTGELFF
TGTGCCAGCAGCCCAAGTGGGGGTGGTACCGGGGAGCTGTTTTTT
>15|NA|NA|TRBV19|TRBJ1-2
CASRIDRRGIYGYTF
TGTGCCAGTAGGATCGACAGGCGGGGGATCTATGGCTACACCTTC
>15|NA|TRBD2|TRBV18|TRBJ2-5
CASSPPAGEAETQYF
TGTGCCAGCTCACCCCCGGCGGGAGAGGCAGAGACCCAGTACTTC
>17|NA|TRBD2|TRBV7-6|TRBJ2-1
CASSSGLAGGPGNEQFF
TGTGCCAGCAGCTCGGGACTAGCGGGAGGGCCTGGCAATGAGCAGTTCTTC
>14|NA|NA|TRBV6-5|TRBJ1-2
CASSGLDGARGYTF
TGTGCCAGCAGTGGCCTAGACGGGGCACGTGGCTACACCTTC
>15|NA|NA|TRBV5-1|TRBJ2-3
CASKGVGAGTDTQYF
TGCGCCAGCAAGGGAGTGGGGGCCGGCACAGATACGCAGTATTTT
>15|once|NA|TRBV18|TRBJ2-1
CASSPLEAPHNEQFF
TGTGCCAGCTCACCACTCGAAGCCCCCCACAATGAGCAGTTCTTC
>15|NA|TRBD1|TRBV5-1|TRBJ1-4
CASSLKQGAGEKLFF
TGCGCCAGCAGCTTGAAACAGGGGGCAGGTGAAAAACTGTTTTTT
>15|NA|NA|TRBV5-1|TRBJ2-7
CASSNPQGRSYEQYF
TGCGCCAGCAGCAACCCTCAAGGGCGGTCCTACGAGCAGTACTTC
>14|NA|NA|TRBV11-3|TRBJ1-2
CASSSSANTGSYTF
TGTGCCAGCAGCTCATCCGCCAATACAGGGAGCTACACCTTC
>12|NA|NA|TRBV5-5|TRBJ2-7
CASSPGDYEQYF
TGTGCCAGCAGCCCGGGGGACTACGAGCAGTACTTC
>17|once|NA|TRBV6-1|TRBJ1-6
CASSVAPQLTNNSPLHF
TGTGCCAGCAGTGTGGCACCGCAGCTGACAAATAATTCACCCCTCCACTTT
>15|few|NA|TRBV6-1|TRBJ1-6
CASSIRGGRDSPLHF
TGTGCCAGCAGTATTCGAGGGGGAAGAGATTCACCCCTCCACTTT
>17|NA|TRBD2|TRBV7-2|TRBJ2-1
CASTLVAGTSGYNEQFF
TGTGCCAGCACCCTTGTTGCAGGGACTAGCGGTTACAATGAGCAGTTCTTC
>13|few|TRBD2|TRBV30|TRBJ2-3
CAWSMREFDTQYF
TGTGCCTGGAGTATGCGGGAGTTTGATACGCAGTATTTT
>12|NA|NA|TRBV25-1|TRBJ2-5
CASSGTTGAQYF
TGTGCCAGCAGTGGGACCACGGGGGCCCAGTACTTC
>13|NA|NA|TRBV9|TRBJ1-1
CASSVHPEAEAFF
TGTGCCAGCAGCGTCCATCCGGAGGCGGAGGCTTTCTTT
>17|NA|NA|TRBV4-1|TRBJ2-7
CASSQVLSGAVPYEQYF
TGCGCCAGCAGCCAAGTATTATCAGGAGCCGTCCCCTACGAGCAGTACTTC
>14|NA|TRBD1|TRBV10-3|TRBJ1-1
CAISEEGQGKEAFF
TGTGCCATCAGTGAAGAGGGACAGGGTAAGGAAGCTTTCTTT
>14|NA|NA|TRBV11-2|TRBJ2-1
CASSSGLEMGEQFF
TGTGCCAGCAGCTCCGGGCTAGAGATGGGTGAGCAGTTCTTC
>15|NA|NA|TRBV7-8|TRBJ2-7
CASRLRDRSSYEQYF
TGTGCCAGCAGGCTCAGAGACCGAAGCTCCTACGAGCAGTACTTC
>15|NA|TRBD1|TRBV6-5|TRBJ1-2
CASRSTGTGVEDYTF
TGTGCCAGCAGGTCGACCGGGACAGGGGTAGAGGACTACACCTTC
>15|NA|TRBD1|TRBV4-3|TRBJ2-2
CASSQVVRGRVELFF
TGCGCCAGCAGCCAAGTTGTTAGGGGGCGAGTGGAGCTGTTTTTT